These 28 T cell receptor beta chains share one sample of origin, sequenced in a study of cytomegalovirus exposure and HLA in healthy donors. PCR used 60 Vbeta primers and 13 Jbeta primers. Only in-frame clones appear in the TCRdb table, and some are missing; sequencing was by immunoSEQ multiplex PCR. The table has more than 150,000 clones, approximately 84% seen once. The sample consisted of PBMCs. The receptors here all came from a woman between 45 and 60 years old in good health and CMV-seropositive.

As concerns this clone: The junction and the germline gene differ at one end; a read error may be behind it. The CDR3 region is CATSSYRDFTF. CDR3 DNA: TGTGCCACCTCATCATACAGGGATTTTACCTTT. The gene calls are TRBV6-1 and TRBJ1-1; D is perhaps TRBD1 (6 bases). The CDR3 sequence is 11 residues long. Germline values: CDR1 MNHNS, CDR2 SASEGT.

The rearrangement links TRBV7-9 to TRBJ1-6; 12 nucleotides line up with TRBD1. From germline, CDR1 is SEHNR and CDR2 FQNEAQ (reference sequence). The CDR3 runs to 14 residues. Here the CDR3 reads CAIGTGGGNSPLHF. The CDR3 DNA sequence: TGTGCTATCGGGACAGGGGGCGGGAATTCACCCCTCCACTTT.

This clone came up a few times. V is TRBV7-2 and J is TRBJ1-4; possibly TRBD1 for D (6 bases). V shed 1 base and J shed 2 bases, with 11 bases lying between them. The CDR3 loop spans 16 amino acids. Germline assignment: CDR1 SGHTA and CDR2 FQGNSA. CDR3 in DNA: TGTGCCAGCAGCTTAGAGGCGGGGGGCACTAATGAAAAACTGTTTTTT. Translation: CASSLEAGGTNEKLFF. Supplemented by reference TRBV7-2 and TRBJ1-4, the full variable domain reads GAGVSQSPSNKVTEKGKDVELRCDPISGHTALYWYRQSLGQGLEFLIYFQGNSAPDKSGLPSDRFSAERTGGSVSTLTIQRTQQEDSAVYLCASSLEAGGTNEKLFFGSGTQLSVL.

The chain joins TRBV6-5 to TRBJ1-1, with TRBD1 matching 7 bases. This CDR3 has 15 residues. V shed 4 bases and J 1 base; nucleotides not matched to a gene: 6. CDR1 and CDR2 (germline): MNHEY, SVGAGI. The CDR3 is CASSSTRQGNTEAFF. The CDR3 bases are TGTGCCAGCAGTTCGACCCGACAGGGGAACACTGAAGCTTTCTTT.

This sequence joins TRBV5-5 and TRBJ2-1, with a possible D match to TRBD2 (6 bases). CDR3 length equals 16 residues. Trimming cost V 4 bases and J 0 bases, with 14 bases left between them. CDR1 and CDR2 from the germline V gene are SGHKS and YYEKEE (reference sequence). This chain's CDR3 is CASSTKDGSSYNEQFF. The CDR3 DNA follows: TGTGCCAGCAGCACGAAAGACGGGAGCTCCTACAATGAGCAGTTCTTC.

This chain uses TRBV29-1 with TRBJ2-1, with D possibly being TRBD2 (6 bases). Germline assignment: CDR1 SQVTM and CDR2 ANQGSEA. This CDR3 has 14 residues. V dropped 5 bases and J dropped 7 bases, with 18 bases sitting between them. The CDR3 DNA reads as TGCAGCGTTAAGGTCGCGGGGCGAGGGAATGAGCAGTTCTTC. Residues: CSVKVAGRGNEQFF.

Details on this clone: Germline is not matched at one junction end, which may reflect a read error. The rearrangement links TRBV28 to TRBJ2-4; TRBD2 is a possible D gene (5 bases). The CDR3 consists of 16 residues. CDR1 and CDR2 (germline): MDHEN, SYDVKM. In DNA, the CDR3 is TGTGCCAGCAGTTTCATAGGATCCGGGGTCAAAAACAGTCAGTACTTC. Translating gives CASSFIGSGVKNSQYF.

This CDR3 reads CASSLGGGQGAAKAFF. In DNA form, the CDR3 reads TGTGCCAGCAGCTTGGGGGGGGGACAGGGGGCGGCAAAGGCTTTCTTT. The V and J genes are TRBV5-4 and TRBJ1-1; TRBD1 aligns across 12 bases. CDR1 is SGHNT and CDR2 is YYREEE in the germline V gene (reference sequence). The CDR3 totals 16 residues. The junction had 11 bases not matched to a gene; V was cut back by 0 bases and J by 11 bases.

This chain uses TRBV30 with TRBJ1-6; tentatively, D is TRBD1 (6 bases). Deletions cut 2 bases from V and 9 bases from J, with 17 bases between. CDR3 length: 15 amino acids. Per germline, CDR1 GTSNPN and CDR2 SVGIG (reference sequence). CDR3 bases: TGTGCCTGGAGTCTTAGGGGGGGAAGTGGTTCACCCCTCCACTTT. It yields the protein CAWSLRGGSGSPLHF.

The chain couples TRBV19 to TRBJ2-7, with TRBD1 matching 8 bases. The CDR3 totals 16 residues. With 1 base clipped from V and 2 bases from J, the junction kept 7 bases outside the gene matches. The V gene's germline CDR1 is LNHDA and CDR2 SQIVND (reference sequence). The CDR3 reads CASSIGGQGLTYEQYF. The CDR3 nucleotides read TGTGCCAGTAGTATAGGAGGACAGGGCTTAACCTACGAGCAGTACTTC.

Comment on this clone: Other nucleotide sequences from this sample produce the same CDR3. The chain couples TRBV6-5 to TRBJ2-2; 8 bases match TRBD2. CDR3 size: 15 residues. Germline V gives CDR1 MNHEY, CDR2 SVGAGI. The V segment lost 5 bases and the J segment 4 bases; nucleotides outside the gene matches: 6. CDR3 sequence reads: CASSRAGGGTGELFF. The CDR3 DNA sequence: TGTGCCAGCAGTCGGGCGGGGGGAGGCACCGGGGAGCTGTTTTTT.

The rearrangement joins TRBV15 to TRBJ1-1; D gene uncertain. Germline CDR1 and CDR2: LNHNV and YYDKDF (reference sequence). The length of the CDR3 is 14 residues. V lost 1 base and J lost 1, with 7 bases in between. For the CDR3, the DNA is TGTGCCACCAGCAGAGTTTCGGGGAACACTGAAGCTTTCTTT. It codes for CATSRVSGNTEAFF.

The rearrangement uses TRBV4-2 and TRBJ1-1; D gene unclear. V was clipped by 0 bases and J by 0 bases, with 8 bases between them. The germline gives CDR1 LGHNA, CDR2 YNFKEQ. The CDR3 sequence is 15 residues long. The CDR3 spells CASSQDSRMNTEAFF. The CDR3 nucleotides read TGTGCCAGCAGCCAAGATTCGCGGATGAACACTGAAGCTTTCTTT.

DNA of the CDR3: TGTGCCAGCAGTGCAAGAGGGACAGACACTGAAGCTTTCTTT. Translated: CASSARGTDTEAFF. This rearrangement joins TRBV6-1 to TRBJ1-1, with 7 bases matching TRBD1. Germline V gene lookup returns CDR1 MNHNS and CDR2 SASEGT. The CDR3 spans 14 residues. The ends lost 4 bases at V and 3 bases at J; junction bases unmatched: 5.

The chain links TRBV27 to TRBJ2-2, with a weak D call TRBD2 (5 bases). The germline gives CDR1 MNHEY, CDR2 SMNVEV (reference sequence). The V gene lost 6 bases and the J gene lost 5 bases, with 7 bases spanning the gap. This CDR3 region has 12 residues. This CDR3 is CASRRRTGELFF. CDR3 coding DNA: TGTGCCAGCAGGAGGAGGACCGGGGAGCTGTTTTTT.

This clone appeared once. The genes are TRBV7-2 and TRBJ2-3, with 12 bases identical to TRBD2. The V and J ends lost 6 bases and 4 bases, in that order; junction bases with no gene match: 5. Germline assignment: CDR1 SGHTA and CDR2 FQGNSA. The CDR3 covers 15 residues. CDR3: CASRRLAGVADTQYF. The CDR3 DNA reads as TGTGCCAGCAGACGACTAGCGGGAGTTGCAGATACGCAGTATTTT.

This chain links TRBV18 with TRBJ1-1; TRBD1 is a possible D gene (5 bases). This CDR3 is built from 14 residues. Germline CDR1 KGHSH, CDR2 LQKENI. Trimming cost V 3 bases and J 3 bases, with 11 bases left between them. CDR3 sequence reads: CASSPGQGYTEAFF. CDR3 coding DNA: TGTGCCAGCTCACCGGGCCAGGGATACACTGAAGCTTTCTTT. Supplemented by reference TRBV18 and TRBJ1-1, the full variable domain reads NAGVMQNPRHLVRRRGQEARLRCSPMKGHSHVYWYRQLPEEGLKFMVYLQKENIIDESGMPKERFSAEFPKEGPSILRIQQVVRGDSAAYFCASSPGQGYTEAFFGQGTRLTVV.

V and J are TRBV5-1 and TRBJ1-1; 8 nucleotides align to TRBD1. This CDR3 is built from 14 residues. Germline values: CDR1 SGHRS, CDR2 YFSETQ. Losses at the gene ends were 0 bases for V and 7 bases for J; bases not matched to a gene: 5. In DNA form, the CDR3 reads TGCGCCAGCAGCTTGGGGGTACAGGGGGGTGAAGCTTTCTTT. It translates to CASSLGVQGGEAFF.

The V gene is TRBV14, the J gene TRBJ2-1; 9 bases map to TRBD2. The CDR3 runs 16 residues. Per the germline V gene, CDR1 is SGHDN and CDR2 is FVKESK. The V segment lost 6 bases and the J segment 3 bases; nucleotides outside the gene matches: 9. The CDR3 nucleotides are TGTGCCAGCAGTTTCTTTAGCGGGAGAGGCTACAATGAGCAGTTCTTC. Protein: CASSFFSGRGYNEQFF.

The chain joins TRBV7-2 to TRBJ1-4; 8 bases align to TRBD1. This CDR3 has 15 amino acids. CDR1 and CDR2 (germline): SGHTA, FQGNSA. V lost 5 bases, J lost 7 bases, and 9 bases stayed unmatched. The CDR3 bases are TGTGCCAGCAGCACCCGACAGGGGAGTATTGAAAAACTGTTTTTT. Translation gives CASSTRQGSIEKLFF.

In its sample, this clone was seen once. This chain connects TRBV29-1 to TRBJ2-1, with 7 bases matching TRBD2. This CDR3 spans 12 amino acids. Germline assignment: CDR1 SQVTM and CDR2 ANQGSEA. The V gene end was trimmed by 5 bases and the J gene end by 9 bases; junction bases not matched to a gene: 7. The CDR3 DNA reads TGCAGCGTTTGGGCGGGAGCGGTTGAGCAGTTCTTC. Translated, it gives CSVWAGAVEQFF.

V gene TRBV15 combines with J gene TRBJ2-7; 8 bases agree with TRBD1. CDR3 size: 15 residues. Unmatched junction bases numbered 5, after V lost 0 bases and J lost 4 bases. CDR1 and CDR2 (germline): LNHNV, YYDKDF (reference sequence). CDR3 in amino acids: CATSRDPDRGYEQYF. The CDR3 DNA reads as TGTGCCACCAGCAGAGATCCCGACAGGGGATACGAGCAGTACTTC.

The chain links TRBV5-1 to TRBJ2-3, with 8 bases identical to TRBD1. With V trimmed by 4 bases and J by 3 bases, 7 bases remained unmatched. Germline lookup yields CDR1 SGHRS and CDR2 YFSETQ. The CDR3 sequence is 15 residues long. The chain's CDR3 is CASSQEDRVTDTQYF. The CDR3 DNA reads TGCGCCAGCAGCCAAGAGGACAGGGTAACAGATACGCAGTATTTT.

The rearrangement links TRBV18 to TRBJ2-5, with 9 positions matching TRBD2. Trimming removed 0 bases from V and 7 bases from J; junction bases left unmatched: 9. CDR3 size: 16 residues. Germline CDR1 and CDR2: KGHSH and LQKENI. The CDR3 DNA reads TGTGCCAGCTCACCACCGGCTAGCGGGGTCGAGGGGACCCAGTACTTC. Translation gives CASSPPASGVEGTQYF.

This chain joins TRBV27 and TRBJ1-6, with a tentative D call TRBD1 (6 bases). Trimming took off 3 bases at V and 4 bases at J, with 16 bases between the two ends. Looked up from germline, CDR1 is MNHEY and CDR2 is SMNVEV (reference sequence). This CDR3 contains 17 residues. DNA of the CDR3: TGTGCCAGCAGTTTCCGACAGGTTGGTTCGTATAATTCACCCCTCCACTTT. Residues: CASSFRQVGSYNSPLHF.

The chain uses TRBV5-6 and TRBJ1-1, with 9 bases lining up with TRBD1. V shed 2 bases and J 6 bases; nucleotides not matched to a gene: 5. Germline V gene lookup returns CDR1 SGHDT and CDR2 YYEEEE. The CDR3 contains 14 residues. CDR3 in DNA: TGTGCCAGCAGCTTCAGGGACAGGGTGCCTGAAGCTTTCTTT. This sequence encodes CASSFRDRVPEAFF.

The rearrangement joins TRBV7-9 to TRBJ2-2; D is ambiguous. Germline values: CDR1 SEHNR, CDR2 FQNEAQ (reference sequence). There are 14 residues in the CDR3. The germline V and J ends were trimmed by 1 base and 4 bases, with 7 bases remaining between them. The CDR3 sequence is CASSLEQITGELFF. DNA of the CDR3: TGTGCCAGCAGCTTAGAACAGATCACCGGGGAGCTGTTTTTT. The entire variable domain, with the rest obtained from reference TRBV7-9 and TRBJ2-2, is as follows: DTGVSQNPRHKITKRGQNVTFRCDPISEHNRLYWYRQTLGQGPEFLTYFQNEAQLEKSRLLSDRFSAERPKGSFSTLEIQRTEQGDSAMYLCASSLEQITGELFFGEGSRLTVL.

The rearrangement joins TRBV9 to TRBJ2-1, with 10 bases matching TRBD2. Germline loops: CDR1 SGDLS, CDR2 YYNGEE. Unmatched junction bases numbered 8, after V lost 4 bases and J lost 4 bases. This CDR3 is built from 16 residues. CDR3 DNA sequence: TGTGCCAGCAGCTACCGACGGACTAGCGGATACAATGAGCAGTTCTTC. This translates into CASSYRRTSGYNEQFF.